This TCR beta chain was sequenced in a study of human T cells and chemical hapten exposure. As for the study in general: Reading of the patch tests, which applied 0.01% DPC to the upper back, occurred at 6 days.

The time point was: patch test 2, 6 weeks after DPC sensitization. Specified treatment: therapeutic diphenylcyclopropenone sensitization with weekly scalp DPC. Points from the study as a whole: While controls formed fewer of them, expanded TCRs formed significantly more large CDR3 similarity clusters.

This clonotype was counted at least ten times. What it binds is not known. V was shortened by 6 bases and J by 7 bases, with 18 bases between the two germline ends. This CDR3 region has 14 residues. Germline CDR1 MNHEY, CDR2 SVGEGT. In the study's own analysis: Samples held a median of about 94,000 TCRs, range roughly 20,000–750,000. One entry per CDR3 protein, called by TCRdb with MiXCR from the RACE reads. These V and J calls derive from TCRdb rather than the authors' analysis. The table records 360,000 or so distinct CDR3 sequences, around 6% of them present only once. The chain uses TRBV6-2 or TRBV6-3 and TRBJ1-1; D may be TRBD1 (6 bases). The sequence was collected from a woman between 18 and 29 years old with alopecia areata. Some clones in this sample may be carry-over from other donors' samples. This material consisted of whole blood, taken in connection with sensitization to the hapten diphenylcyclopropenone (DPC). CDR3 amino acids: CASSQQGLRLEAFF. In DNA, the CDR3 is TGTGCCAGCAGCCAACAGGGCTTAAGGCTTGAAGCTTTCTTT.